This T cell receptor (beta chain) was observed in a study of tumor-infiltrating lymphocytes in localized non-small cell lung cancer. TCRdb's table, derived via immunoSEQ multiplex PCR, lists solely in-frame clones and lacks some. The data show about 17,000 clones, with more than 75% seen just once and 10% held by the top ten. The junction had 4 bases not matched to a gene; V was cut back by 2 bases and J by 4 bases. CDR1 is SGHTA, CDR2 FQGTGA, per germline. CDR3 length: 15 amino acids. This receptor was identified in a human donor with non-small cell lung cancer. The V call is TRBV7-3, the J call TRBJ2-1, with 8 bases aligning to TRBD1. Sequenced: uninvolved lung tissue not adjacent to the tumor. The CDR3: CASSLETGGYNEQFF. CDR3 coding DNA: TGTGCCAGCAGCTTAGAAACAGGGGGTTACAATGAGCAGTTCTTC.